This paragraph reports one T cell receptor beta chain. The sample comes from a study of blood T cell repertoires in COVID-19. Across the whole study: Samples taken during acute and convalescent COVID-19 were collected in the United States, Italy and Spain. T cells, B-cell-depleted T cells, or PBMCs provided the cDNA or gDNA that served as material.

Germline loops: CDR1 MNHEY, CDR2 SVGAGI. V lost 6 bases, J lost 1 base, and 7 bases lay in between. The CDR3 length is 14 residues. In the authors' workflow: From reference gene primer amplification, estimates of nucleated cell counts were derived. Libraries were prepared by immunoSEQ multiplex PCR; TCRdb keeps only in-frame clonotypes and omits some of them. V and J calls and clone size come straight from that table; D and trimming were deduced from the DNA. The table records hundreds of thousands of clones, 70% to 85% of them present only once. The TCR originated in a woman aged 80 or over with acute or convalescent COVID-19. The V call is TRBV6-5, the J call TRBJ2-6; unclear D gene. Sequences were obtained from peripheral blood. The CDR3: CASRRQSGANVLTF. CDR3 coding DNA: TGTGCCAGCAGACGACAATCTGGGGCCAACGTCCTGACTTTC.